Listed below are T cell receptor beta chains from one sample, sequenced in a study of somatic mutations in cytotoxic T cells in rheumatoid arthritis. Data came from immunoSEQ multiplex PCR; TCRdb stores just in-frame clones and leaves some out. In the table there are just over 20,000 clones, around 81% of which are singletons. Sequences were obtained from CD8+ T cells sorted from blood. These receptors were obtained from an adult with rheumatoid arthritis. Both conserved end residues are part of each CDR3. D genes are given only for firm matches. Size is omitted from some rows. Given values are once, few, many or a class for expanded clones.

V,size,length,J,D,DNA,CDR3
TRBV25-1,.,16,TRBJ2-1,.,TGTGCCAGCAGTGAACGTGGAGAGAGCTCCTACAATGAGCAGTTCTTC,CASSERGESSYNEQFF
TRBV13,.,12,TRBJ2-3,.,TGTGCCAGCAGCTTAGGCCGGGATACGCAGTATTTT,CASSLGRDTQYF
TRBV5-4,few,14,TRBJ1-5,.,TGTGCCAGCAGCTTGGCGGGGGACAATCAGCCCCAGCATTTT,CASSLAGDNQPQHF
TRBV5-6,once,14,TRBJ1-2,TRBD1,TGTGCCAGCAGCTTCCCAGGGGGCGACTATGGCTACACCTTC,CASSFPGGDYGYTF
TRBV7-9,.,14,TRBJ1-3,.,TGTGCCAGCAGAACAGGCGTCTCTGGAAACACCATATATTTT,CASRTGVSGNTIYF
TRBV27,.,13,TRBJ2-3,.,TGTGCCAGCAGTTTAATTTTCTCAGATACGCAGTATTTT,CASSLIFSDTQYF
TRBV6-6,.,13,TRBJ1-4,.,TGTGCCAGCAGTCCCCGAAACCACGAAAAACTGTTTTTT,CASSPRNHEKLFF
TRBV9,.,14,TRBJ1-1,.,TGTGCCAGCAGCGCTACCCTGGGGGGCGGTGAAGCTTTCTTT,CASSATLGGGEAFF
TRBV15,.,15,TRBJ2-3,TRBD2,TGTGCCACCAGCCGGACTAGCGGGAGCCCAGATACGCAGTATTTT,CATSRTSGSPDTQYF
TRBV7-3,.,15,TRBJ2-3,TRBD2,TGTGCCAGCAGCCTAAGCGGGAGGGGGACAGATACGCAGTATTTT,CASSLSGRGTDTQYF
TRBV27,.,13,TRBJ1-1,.,TGTGCCAGCAGTTTGGGACAGAACACTGAAGCTTTCTTT,CASSLGQNTEAFF
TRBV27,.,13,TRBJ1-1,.,TGTGCCAGCAGTTTTACAGTGAACACTGAAGCTTTCTTT,CASSFTVNTEAFF
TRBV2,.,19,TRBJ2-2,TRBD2,TGTGCCAGCAGTGAATTGGCTAGCGGGGGCCACTTTAACACCGGGGAGCTGTTTTTT,CASSELASGGHFNTGELFF
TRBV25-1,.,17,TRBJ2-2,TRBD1,TGTGCCAGCAGTCCATTATCGGACAGGGCAGGAACCGGGGAGCTGTTTTTT,CASSPLSDRAGTGELFF
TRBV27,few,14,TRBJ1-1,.,TGTGCCAGCAGTCGGGGATCAGGTTACACTGAAGCTTTCTTT,CASSRGSGYTEAFF
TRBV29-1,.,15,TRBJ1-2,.,TGCAGCGTTGTCCCGGGAAAGGGTAGGAACTATGGCTACACCTTC,CSVVPGKGRNYGYTF
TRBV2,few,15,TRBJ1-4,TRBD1,TGTGCCAGCAGCTCGGACCGGGACAGTAATGAAAAACTGTTTTTT,CASSSDRDSNEKLFF
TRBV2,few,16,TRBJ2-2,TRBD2,TGTGCCAGCAGTGGGCTAGCGGTCCTGACTACCGGGGAGCTGTTTTTT,CASSGLAVLTTGELFF
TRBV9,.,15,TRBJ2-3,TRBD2,TGTGCCAGCAGCGTAGACGGGAGGGCCGGAGATACGCAGTATTTT,CASSVDGRAGDTQYF
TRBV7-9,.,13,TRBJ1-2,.,TGTGCCAGCAGCTTAGGCAATAACTATGGCTACACCTTC,CASSLGNNYGYTF
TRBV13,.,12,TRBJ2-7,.,TGTGCCAGCAGCTTGGAAGCCTACGAGCAGTACTTC,CASSLEAYEQYF
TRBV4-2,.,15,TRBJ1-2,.,TGTGCCAGCAGCCAAGAGATTACGGGGGTAGGAGGCTACACCTTC,CASSQEITGVGGYTF
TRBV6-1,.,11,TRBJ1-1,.,TGTGCCAGCGGCCCCCCAGGTGAAGCTTTCTTT,CASGPPGEAFF
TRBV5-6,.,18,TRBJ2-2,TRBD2,TGTGCCAGCAGCTGGGGGACTAGCGGGAGTTGGAGCACCGGGGAGCTGTTTTTT,CASSWGTSGSWSTGELFF
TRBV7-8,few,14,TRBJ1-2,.,TGTGCCAGCAGCTACCAACCGTTTGGTAGCGGCTACACCTTC,CASSYQPFGSGYTF
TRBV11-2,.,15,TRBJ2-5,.,TGTGCCAGCAGCTTTGGAAAACCCTGGGGAGAGACCCAGTACTTC,CASSFGKPWGETQYF
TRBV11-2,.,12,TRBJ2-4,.,TGTGCCAGCAGCTATAGCCGTAACATTCAGTACTTC,CASSYSRNIQYF
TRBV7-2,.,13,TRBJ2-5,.,TGTGCCAGCAGCTTAGCGCGTAGAGAGACCCAGTACTTC,CASSLARRETQYF
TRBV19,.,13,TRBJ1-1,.,TGTGCCAGTAGTATTCTAATGAACACTGAAGCTTTCTTT,CASSILMNTEAFF
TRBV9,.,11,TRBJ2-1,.,TGTGCCAGCAGCGAGCACAATGAGCAGTTCTTC,CASSEHNEQFF
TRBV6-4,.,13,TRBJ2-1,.,TGTGCCAGCAGTGACGGAGACGGTGGTGAGCAGTTCTTC,CASSDGDGGEQFF
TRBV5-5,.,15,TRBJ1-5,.,TGTGCCAGCAGCTTGACAGTCCCTTACAATCAGCCCCAGCATTTT,CASSLTVPYNQPQHF
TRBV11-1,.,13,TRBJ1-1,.,TGTGCCAGCAGCTTCGCGGGCGCCCCTGAAGCTTTCTTT,CASSFAGAPEAFF
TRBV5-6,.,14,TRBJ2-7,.,TGTGCCAGCAGCCTGGGGGTGGGAGGACCCGAGCAGTACTTC,CASSLGVGGPEQYF
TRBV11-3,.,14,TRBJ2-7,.,TGTGCCAGCAGCTTACCCGGACCGCGCTACGAGCAGTACTTC,CASSLPGPRYEQYF
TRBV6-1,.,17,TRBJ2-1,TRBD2,TGTGCCAGCAGTGGCGGACTAGCGGGGGTCGCCTACAATGAGCAGTTCTTC,CASSGGLAGVAYNEQFF
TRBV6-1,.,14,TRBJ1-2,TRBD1,TGTGCCAGCAGCCTAGGGACAGGGGGTTATGGCTACACCTTC,CASSLGTGGYGYTF
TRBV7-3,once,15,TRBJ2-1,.,TGTGCCAGCAGCAAGGACGGTAGCTCCTACAATGAGCAGTTCTTC,CASSKDGSSYNEQFF
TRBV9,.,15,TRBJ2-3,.,TGTGCCAGCAGCGTAGTGGGGCACTACACAGATACGCAGTATTTT,CASSVVGHYTDTQYF
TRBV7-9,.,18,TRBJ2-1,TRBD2,TGTGCCAGCAGCTTAGGACTAGCGGGAGGTCCCCGATACAATGAGCAGTTCTTC,CASSLGLAGGPRYNEQFF
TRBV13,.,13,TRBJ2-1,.,TGTGCCAGCGGTTGGGGGGCCCACAATGAGCAGTTCTTC,CASGWGAHNEQFF
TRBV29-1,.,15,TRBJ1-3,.,TGCAGCGTTGCCGACGGCGCTGGGTCTGGAAACACCATATATTTT,CSVADGAGSGNTIYF